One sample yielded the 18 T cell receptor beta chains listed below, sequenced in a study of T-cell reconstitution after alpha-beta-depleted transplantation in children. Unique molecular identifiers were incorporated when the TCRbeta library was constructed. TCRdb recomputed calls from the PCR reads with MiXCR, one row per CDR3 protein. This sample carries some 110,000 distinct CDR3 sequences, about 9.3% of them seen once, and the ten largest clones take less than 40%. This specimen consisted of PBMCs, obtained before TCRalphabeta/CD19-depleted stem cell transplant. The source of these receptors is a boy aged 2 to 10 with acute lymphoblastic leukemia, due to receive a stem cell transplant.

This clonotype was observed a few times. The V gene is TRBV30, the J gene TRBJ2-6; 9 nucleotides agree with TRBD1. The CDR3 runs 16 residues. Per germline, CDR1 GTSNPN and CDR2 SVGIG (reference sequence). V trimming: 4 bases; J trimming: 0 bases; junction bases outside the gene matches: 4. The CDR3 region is CAWTTGGGSGANVLTF. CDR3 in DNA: TGTGCCTGGACGACAGGGGGTGGCTCTGGGGCCAACGTCCTGACTTTC.

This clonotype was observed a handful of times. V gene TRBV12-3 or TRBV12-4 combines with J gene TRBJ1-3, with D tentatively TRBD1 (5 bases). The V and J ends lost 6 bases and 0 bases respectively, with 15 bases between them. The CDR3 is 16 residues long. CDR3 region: CASSRNGGGSGNTIYF. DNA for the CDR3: TGTGCCAGCAGCCGAAACGGCGGGGGCTCTGGAAACACCATATATTTT.

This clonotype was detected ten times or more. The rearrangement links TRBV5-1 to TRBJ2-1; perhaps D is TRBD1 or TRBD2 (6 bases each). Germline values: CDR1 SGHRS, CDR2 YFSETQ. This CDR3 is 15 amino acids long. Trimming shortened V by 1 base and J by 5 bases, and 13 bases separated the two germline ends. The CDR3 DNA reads TGCGCCAGCAGCTTGATGAGGGGGGCCCACAATGAGCAGTTCTTC. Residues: CASSLMRGAHNEQFF.

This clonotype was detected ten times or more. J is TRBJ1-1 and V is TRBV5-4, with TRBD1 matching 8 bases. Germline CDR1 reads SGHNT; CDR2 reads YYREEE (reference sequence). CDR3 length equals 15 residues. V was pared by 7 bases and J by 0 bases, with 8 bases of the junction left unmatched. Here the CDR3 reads CASVPRDRLNTEAFF. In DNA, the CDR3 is TGTGCCAGCGTACCCCGGGACAGGCTGAACACTGAAGCTTTCTTT. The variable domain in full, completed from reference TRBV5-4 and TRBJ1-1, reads ETGVTQSPTHLIKTRGQQVTLRCSSQSGHNTVSWYQQALGQGPQFIFQYYREEENGRGNFPPRFSGLQFPNYSSELNVNALELDDSALYLCASVPRDRLNTEAFFGQGTRLTVV.

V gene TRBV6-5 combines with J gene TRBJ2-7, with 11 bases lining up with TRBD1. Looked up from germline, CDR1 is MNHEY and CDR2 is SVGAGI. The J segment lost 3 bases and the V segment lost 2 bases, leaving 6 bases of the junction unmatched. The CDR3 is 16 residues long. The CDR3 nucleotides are TGTGCCAGCAGTTACCCAACCGGGACAGGGGGCTACGAGCAGTACTTC. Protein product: CASSYPTGTGGYEQYF.

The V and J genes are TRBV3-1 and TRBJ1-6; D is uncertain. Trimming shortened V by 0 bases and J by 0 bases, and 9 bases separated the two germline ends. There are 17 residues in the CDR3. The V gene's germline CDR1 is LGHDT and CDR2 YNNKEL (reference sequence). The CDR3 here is CASSQDLLISYNSPLHF. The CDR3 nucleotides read TGTGCCAGCAGCCAAGATCTCTTAATCTCCTATAATTCACCCCTCCACTTT. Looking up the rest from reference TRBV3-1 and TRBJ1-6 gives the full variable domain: DTAVSQTPKYLVTQMGNDKSIKCEQNLGHDTMYWYKQDSKKFLKIMFSYNNKELIINETVPNRFSPKSPDKAHLNLHINSLELGDSAVYFCASSQDLLISYNSPLHFGNGTRLTVT.

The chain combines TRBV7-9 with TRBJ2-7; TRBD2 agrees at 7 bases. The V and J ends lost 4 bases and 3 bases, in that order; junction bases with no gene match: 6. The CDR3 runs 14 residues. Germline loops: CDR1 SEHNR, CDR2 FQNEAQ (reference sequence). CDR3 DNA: TGTGCCAGCAGCTCCCAGCGGGGCTACTACGAGCAGTACTTC. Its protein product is CASSSQRGYYEQYF.

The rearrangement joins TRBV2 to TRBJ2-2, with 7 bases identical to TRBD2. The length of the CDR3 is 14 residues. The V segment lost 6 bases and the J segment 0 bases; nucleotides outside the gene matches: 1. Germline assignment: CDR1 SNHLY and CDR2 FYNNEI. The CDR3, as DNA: TGTGCCAGCAGACTAGCGTCGAACACCGGGGAGCTGTTTTTT. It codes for CASRLASNTGELFF. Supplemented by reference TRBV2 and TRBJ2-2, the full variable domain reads EPEVTQTPSHQVTQMGQEVILRCVPISNHLYFYWYRQILGQKVEFLVSFYNNEISEKSEIFDDQFSVERPDGSNFTLKIRSTKLEDSAMYFCASRLASNTGELFFGEGSRLTVL.

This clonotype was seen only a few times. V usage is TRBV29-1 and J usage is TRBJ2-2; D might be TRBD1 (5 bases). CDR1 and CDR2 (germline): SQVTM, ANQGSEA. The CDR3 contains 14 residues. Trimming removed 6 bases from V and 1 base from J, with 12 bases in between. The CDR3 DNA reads TGCAGCGTCGAGAGGACACAGAACACCGGGGAGCTGTTTTTT. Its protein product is CSVERTQNTGELFF.

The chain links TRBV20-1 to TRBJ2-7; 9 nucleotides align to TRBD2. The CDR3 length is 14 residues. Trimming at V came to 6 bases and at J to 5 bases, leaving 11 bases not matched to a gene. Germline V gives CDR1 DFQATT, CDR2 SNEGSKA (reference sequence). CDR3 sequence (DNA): TGCAGTGCCATAGCGGGAGTAGTCCCCCACGAGCAGTACTTC. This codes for CSAIAGVVPHEQYF.

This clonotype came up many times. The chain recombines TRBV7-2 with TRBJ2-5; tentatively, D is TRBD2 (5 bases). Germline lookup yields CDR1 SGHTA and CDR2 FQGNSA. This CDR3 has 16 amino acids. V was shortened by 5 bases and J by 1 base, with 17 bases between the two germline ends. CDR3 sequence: CASSPRASPIQETQYF. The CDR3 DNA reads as TGTGCCAGCAGCCCTCGGGCTAGCCCGATCCAAGAGACCCAGTACTTC. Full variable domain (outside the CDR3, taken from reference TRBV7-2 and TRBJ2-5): GAGVSQSPSNKVTEKGKDVELRCDPISGHTALYWYRQSLGQGLEFLIYFQGNSAPDKSGLPSDRFSAERTGGSVSTLTIQRTQQEDSAVYLCASSPRASPIQETQYFGPGTRLLVL.

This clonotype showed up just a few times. The chain's CDR3 is CASSQRDSLYEQYF. CDR3 DNA sequence: TGCGCCAGCAGCCAGAGGGACAGCCTCTACGAGCAGTACTTC. The chain couples TRBV4-1 to TRBJ2-7, with 7 nucleotides matching TRBD1. With 3 bases clipped from V and 3 bases from J, the junction kept 5 bases outside the gene matches. The CDR3 totals 14 residues. Germline lookup yields CDR1 MGHRA and CDR2 YSYEKL.

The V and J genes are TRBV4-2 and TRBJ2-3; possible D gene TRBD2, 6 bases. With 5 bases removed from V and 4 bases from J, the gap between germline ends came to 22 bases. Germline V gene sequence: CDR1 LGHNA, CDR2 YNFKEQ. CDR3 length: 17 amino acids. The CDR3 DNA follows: TGTGCCAGCAGCTTCGTTTCCCGGGACTCCGTCGCAGATACGCAGTATTTT. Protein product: CASSFVSRDSVADTQYF.

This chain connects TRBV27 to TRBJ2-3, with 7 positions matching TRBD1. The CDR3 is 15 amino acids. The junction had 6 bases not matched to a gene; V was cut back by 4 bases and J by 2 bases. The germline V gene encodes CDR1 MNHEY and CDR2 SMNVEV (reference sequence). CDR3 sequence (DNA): TGTGCCAGCAGTTCCCCGACAGGGACCACAGATACGCAGTATTTT. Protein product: CASSSPTGTTDTQYF.

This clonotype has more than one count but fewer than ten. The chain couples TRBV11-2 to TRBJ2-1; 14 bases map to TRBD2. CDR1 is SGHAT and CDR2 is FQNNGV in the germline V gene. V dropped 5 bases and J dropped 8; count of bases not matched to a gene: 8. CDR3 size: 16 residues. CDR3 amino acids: CASSPSGTSGSHEQFF. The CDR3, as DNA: TGTGCCAGCAGCCCGTCCGGGACTAGCGGGAGCCATGAGCAGTTCTTC.

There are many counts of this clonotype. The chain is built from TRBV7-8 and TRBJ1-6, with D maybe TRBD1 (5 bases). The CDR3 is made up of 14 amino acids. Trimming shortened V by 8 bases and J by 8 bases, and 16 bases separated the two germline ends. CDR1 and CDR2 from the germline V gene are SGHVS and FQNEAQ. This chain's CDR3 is CASAHNTGDSPLHF. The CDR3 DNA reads TGTGCCAGCGCGCACAACACGGGGGATTCACCCCTCCACTTT.

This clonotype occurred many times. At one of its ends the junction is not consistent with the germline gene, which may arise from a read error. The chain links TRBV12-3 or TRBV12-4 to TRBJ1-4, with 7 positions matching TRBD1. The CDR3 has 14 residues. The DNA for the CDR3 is TGTGCCAGCAGTTTAGCCCCGGGACAGCTACCCTTGGTTTTT. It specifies CASSLAPGQLPLVF.

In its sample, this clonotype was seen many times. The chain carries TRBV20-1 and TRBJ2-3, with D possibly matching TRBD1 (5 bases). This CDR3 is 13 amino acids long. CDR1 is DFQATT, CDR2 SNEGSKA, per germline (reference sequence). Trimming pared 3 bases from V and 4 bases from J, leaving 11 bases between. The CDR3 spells CSASLRQSDTQYF. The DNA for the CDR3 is TGCAGTGCTAGTCTTAGACAGTCAGATACGCAGTATTTT.